These T cell receptor beta chains were read from a single sample in a study of T cell repertoires in cytomegalovirus infection. Each CDR3 protein gets one entry after TCRdb re-called the reads with MiXCR. The sample holds about 110,000 distinct CDR3 sequences, 25% to 30% seen once. The antigens of these receptors remain unknown. The material was CD8+ T cells from cultured PBMCs, obtained from culture after CMV antigen stimulation. All receptors come from a human donor in good health (CMV status not recorded). Some clones in this sample may be carry-over from other donors' samples. Each CDR3 is given with its conserved first and last residue. The order of the fields is clone size, D gene, J gene, V gene, CDR3 protein, CDR3 DNA. A D gene is named only where the DNA matches it firmly. Part of the rows lack a size; the others show once, few, many or a class for expanded clones.

>.|.|TRBJ1-1|TRBV12-3/TRBV12-4
CASSFYRDEAFF
TGTGCCAGCAGTTTTTACCGGGATGAAGCTTTCTTT
>.|TRBD1|TRBJ2-5|TRBV10-3
CAISDRGRETQYF
TGTGCCATCAGTGACAGGGGGCGGGAGACCCAGTACTTC
>.|TRBD1|TRBJ2-7|TRBV29-1
CSVDGDRRNEQYF
TGCAGCGTTGACGGGGACAGGAGAAACGAGCAGTACTTC
>.|TRBD1|TRBJ2-7|TRBV7-4
CASRPGQGTYEQYF
TGTGCCAGCAGGCCGGGACAGGGCACCTACGAGCAGTACTTC
>.|TRBD1|TRBJ1-3|TRBV5-6
CASSLGLTGASGNTIYF
TGTGCCAGCAGCTTGGGCCTCACAGGGGCCTCTGGAAACACCATATATTTT
>many|.|TRBJ1-6|TRBV15
CATSIILRGAASYNSPLHF
TGTGCCACCAGCATTATCCTCAGAGGGGCAGCGTCTTATAATTCACCCCTCCACTTT
>.|.|TRBJ2-7|TRBV19
CASSIGSWRHEQYF
TGTGCCAGTAGTATTGGATCCTGGCGGCACGAGCAGTACTTC
>few|TRBD1|TRBJ1-2|TRBV28
CASSSPTGVGYGYTF
TGTGCCAGCAGTTCTCCGACAGGGGTGGGCTATGGCTACACCTTC
>.|.|TRBJ1-2|TRBV6-5
CASSYSTEGQGHYGYTF
TGTGCCAGCAGTTACTCTACGGAGGGCCAAGGGCACTATGGCTACACCTTC
>few|TRBD1|TRBJ2-7|TRBV4-2
CASSWGTAAYEQYF
TGTGCCAGCAGCTGGGGGACAGCAGCCTACGAGCAGTACTTC
>few|.|TRBJ1-6|TRBV27
CASSLSASPLHF
TGTGCCAGCAGTTTATCGGCTTCACCCCTCCACTTT
>few|.|TRBJ2-3|TRBV28
CASSFRQTTDTQYF
TGTGCCAGCAGTTTTAGGCAGACCACAGATACGCAGTATTTT
>many|TRBD2|TRBJ2-3|TRBV7-6
CASSLATYGLAGAADTQYF
TGTGCCAGCAGCTTAGCAACCTACGGACTAGCGGGGGCTGCAGATACGCAGTATTTT
>many|.|TRBJ1-5|TRBV6-1
CASRTDIYSNQPQHF
TGTGCCAGCAGGACAGACATTTATAGCAATCAGCCCCAGCATTTT
>many|.|TRBJ2-2|TRBV7-6
CASSFNRGELFF
TGTGCCAGCAGCTTTAATAGAGGGGAGCTGTTTTTT
>.|TRBD2|TRBJ2-1|TRBV20-1
CSALGVGGVYNEQFF
TGCAGTGCTCTGGGCGTGGGGGGGGTCTACAATGAGCAGTTCTTC
>many|TRBD2|TRBJ2-7|TRBV7-6
CASSLVGAGGRNEQYF
TGTGCCAGCAGCTTAGTCGGAGCGGGGGGGCGGAACGAGCAGTACTTC
>few|.|TRBJ2-2|TRBV12-3/TRBV12-4
CASSFWGPGELFF
TGTGCCAGCAGTTTTTGGGGGCCCGGGGAGCTGTTTTTT
>few|.|TRBJ2-3|TRBV27
CASSLVGGSFTDTQYF
TGTGCCAGCAGTTTAGTGGGGGGCTCCTTCACAGATACGCAGTATTTT
>many|.|TRBJ1-5|TRBV7-4
CASSLKGTVNQPQHF
TGTGCCAGCAGCTTGAAAGGGACTGTGAATCAGCCCCAGCATTTT
>few|.|TRBJ1-2|TRBV4-1
CASSQEKRLGGYTF
TGCGCCAGCAGCCAAGAAAAGAGGCTTGGTGGCTACACCTTC
>.|.|TRBJ2-2|TRBV11-2
CASSLTTGELFF
TGTGCCAGCAGCTTGACCACCGGGGAGCTGTTTTTT
>.|.|TRBJ1-2|TRBV19
CASTPNGIYGYTF
TGTGCCAGTACTCCGAACGGGATATATGGCTACACCTTC
>.|TRBD1|TRBJ2-1|TRBV24-1
CATSDDGTGLNEQFF
TGTGCCACCAGTGATGATGGGACAGGCCTCAATGAGCAGTTCTTC
>few|TRBD1|TRBJ1-6|TRBV7-9
CASSLLTGGYKEYNSPLHF
TGTGCCAGCAGCTTGTTGACAGGGGGTTACAAAGAATATAATTCACCCCTCCACTTT
>.|TRBD2|TRBJ2-5|TRBV6-2/TRBV6-3
CASSYIAGLETQYF
TGTGCCAGCAGTTACATAGCGGGGTTAGAGACCCAGTACTTC
>few|.|TRBJ1-2|TRBV25-1
CASSESTGSSYGYTF
TGTGCCAGCAGTGAATCCACAGGCTCGAGCTATGGCTACACCTTC
>.|TRBD1|TRBJ2-7|TRBV11-2
CASRPIGAGTGYYEQYF
TGTGCCAGCAGACCAATAGGGGCCGGGACAGGGTACTACGAGCAGTACTTC
>few|.|TRBJ1-5|TRBV7-9
CASRRNQPQHF
TGTGCCAGCAGGAGAAATCAGCCCCAGCATTTT
>.|.|TRBJ2-1|TRBV20-1
CSANGGPHNEQFF
TGCAGTGCCAACGGGGGGCCCCACAATGAGCAGTTCTTC
>.|.|TRBJ2-7|TRBV27
CASSLSAGTYSYEQYF
TGTGCCAGCAGTTTATCGGCCGGGACATACTCCTACGAGCAGTACTTC
>many|TRBD1|TRBJ1-2|TRBV12-3/TRBV12-4
CASSLGQGNGYTF
TGTGCCAGCAGTTTGGGACAGGGGAATGGCTACACCTTC
>.|.|TRBJ1-5|TRBV19
CASSIVNHSNQPQHF
TGTGCCAGTAGTATCGTGAATCATAGCAATCAGCCCCAGCATTTT
>.|TRBD2|TRBJ2-3|TRBV5-1
CASSYGTSGGRDTQYF
TGCGCCAGCAGCTACGGGACTAGCGGGGGGAGAGATACGCAGTATTTT
>.|TRBD1|TRBJ1-1|TRBV28
CASSPDLQGGTEAFF
TGTGCCAGCAGTCCAGACCTCCAGGGGGGCACTGAAGCTTTCTTT
>few|.|TRBJ2-7|TRBV7-2
CASRVGRNSYEQYF
TGTGCCAGCCGGGTGGGGCGCAATTCCTACGAGCAGTACTTC
>many|.|TRBJ2-5|TRBV7-9
CASSLWGWETQYF
TGTGCCAGCAGCTTATGGGGCTGGGAGACCCAGTACTTC
>.|.|TRBJ2-5|TRBV15
CATSRGGTAETQYF
TGTGCCACCAGCAGAGGGGGGACGGCGGAGACCCAGTACTTC
>few|.|TRBJ1-1|TRBV4-1
CASSQLPNRPNTEAFF
TGCGCCAGCAGCCAATTGCCCAACAGACCTAACACTGAAGCTTTCTTT
>.|.|TRBJ2-2|TRBV11-1
CASSYSTLDTGELFF
TGTGCCAGCAGCTACAGTACGTTGGACACCGGGGAGCTGTTTTTT
>.|.|TRBJ1-5|TRBV5-1
CASSLEGGVNQPQHF
TGCGCCAGCAGCTTGGAGGGAGGGGTCAATCAGCCCCAGCATTTT
>few|.|TRBJ2-2|TRBV6-5
CASRPGAGTGELFF
TGTGCCAGCCGCCCGGGGGCGGGCACCGGGGAGCTGTTTTTT